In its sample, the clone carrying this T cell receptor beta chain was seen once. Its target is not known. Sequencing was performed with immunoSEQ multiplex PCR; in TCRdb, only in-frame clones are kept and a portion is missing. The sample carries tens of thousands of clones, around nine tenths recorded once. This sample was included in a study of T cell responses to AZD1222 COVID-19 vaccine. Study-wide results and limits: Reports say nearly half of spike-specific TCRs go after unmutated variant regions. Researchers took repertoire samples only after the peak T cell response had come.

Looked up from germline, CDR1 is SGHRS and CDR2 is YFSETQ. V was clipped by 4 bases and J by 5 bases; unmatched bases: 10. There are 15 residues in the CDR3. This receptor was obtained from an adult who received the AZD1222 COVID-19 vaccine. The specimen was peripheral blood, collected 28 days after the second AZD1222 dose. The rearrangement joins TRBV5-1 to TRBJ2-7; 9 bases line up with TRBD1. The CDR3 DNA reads TGCGCCAGCAGCCTGTTGGACAGGGGTTTCCACGAGCAGTACTTC. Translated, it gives CASSLLDRGFHEQYF.